This entry lists 16 T cell receptor beta chains sequenced from one sample in a study of PD-L1 blockade in urothelial cancer. Generated by immunoSEQ multiplex PCR, the TCRdb table keeps only in-frame clones and is missing some. Among tens of thousands of clones listed, around four fifths were seen once. The time point is: pretreatment peripheral blood. Sequencing used PBMCs, obtained around atezolizumab (anti-PD-L1) treatment. The source of these receptors is a man aged 55 to 69 with urothelial cancer.

This chain links TRBV19 with TRBJ1-6, with D uncertain. This CDR3 region has 14 residues. Trimming removed 5 bases from V and 6 bases from J, with 11 bases in between. Looked up from germline, CDR1 is LNHDA and CDR2 is SQIVND (reference sequence). The CDR3 sequence is CASSGSSLNSPLHF. The CDR3 DNA is TGTGCCAGTAGTGGGAGTTCCCTTAATTCACCCCTCCACTTT.

The chain carries TRBV2 and TRBJ2-7; 10 bases fit TRBD1. This CDR3 region has 13 residues. CDR1 SNHLY and CDR2 FYNNEI come from the germline V gene. V was pared by 8 bases and J by 4 bases, with 5 bases of the junction left unmatched. The CDR3 protein is CASRDRGRYEQYF. For the CDR3, the DNA is TGTGCCAGCCGGGACAGGGGCCGATACGAGCAGTACTTC.

The chain joins TRBV20-1 to TRBJ1-2; D is unclear. V gave up 5 bases and J gave up 1 base, with 5 bases separating them. Looked up from germline, CDR1 is DFQATT and CDR2 is SNEGSKA (reference sequence). The CDR3 is 11 amino acids. DNA for the CDR3: TGCAGTGCTGTTCTTAACTATGGCTACACCTTC. This sequence encodes CSAVLNYGYTF.

V and J are TRBV7-9 and TRBJ2-6; D unresolved. Per the germline V gene, CDR1 is SEHNR and CDR2 is FQNEAQ (reference sequence). This CDR3 has 17 residues. Trimming took off 2 bases at V and 1 base at J, with 12 bases between the two ends. The CDR3, as DNA: TGTGCCAGCAGCTTAACCTACAGCCAGTCTGGGGCCAACGTCCTGACTTTC. Its translation: CASSLTYSQSGANVLTF.

V is TRBV30 and J is TRBJ2-1, with no clear D. V was clipped by 5 bases and J by 0 bases, with 5 bases between them. The CDR3 is made up of 12 amino acids. Looked up from germline, CDR1 is GTSNPN and CDR2 is SVGIG (reference sequence). The CDR3 DNA reads as TGTGCCTGGGTCAGCTCCTACAATGAGCAGTTCTTC. Residues: CAWVSSYNEQFF.

This clone was seen more than once but under ten times. V and J are TRBV7-2 and TRBJ2-7; TRBD2 might be the D (5 bases). Trimming stripped 2 bases from V and 0 bases from J, with 11 bases between. This CDR3 is built from 15 residues. Germline values: CDR1 SGHTA, CDR2 FQGNSA. The CDR3 nucleotides are TGTGCCAGCAGCTTAACGGGAATGGGCTCCTACGAGCAGTACTTC. Its translation: CASSLTGMGSYEQYF.

The CDR3 loop reads CASSQGTGYPGELFF. The CDR3 region has the DNA TGTGCCAGCAGCCAAGGGACAGGGTATCCCGGGGAGCTGTTTTTT. This chain connects TRBV11-2 to TRBJ2-2; TRBD1 matches 9 bases. Germline loops: CDR1 SGHAT, CDR2 FQNNGV. Trimming at V came to 5 bases and at J to 6 bases, leaving 7 bases not matched to a gene. This CDR3 is built from 15 residues.

The rearrangement joins TRBV5-4 to TRBJ2-1; D remains unclear. Trimming pared 4 bases from V and 8 bases from J, leaving 16 bases between. Germline V gives CDR1 SGHNT, CDR2 YYREEE (reference sequence). The CDR3 runs to 14 residues. CDR3 residues: CASSLQIEVYEQFF. In nucleotides, the CDR3 is TGTGCCAGCAGCCTCCAAATAGAAGTCTATGAGCAGTTCTTC.

The J gene is TRBJ2-7, the V gene TRBV19; 8 bases line up with TRBD1. Germline trimming cut 5 bases from V and 5 bases from J; bases unmatched to any gene: 5. The CDR3 runs 13 residues. Germline V gene data show CDR1 as LNHDA and CDR2 as SQIVND (reference sequence). The CDR3 DNA follows: TGTGCCAGTAGTTGGCAGGGGGCCGACGAGCAGTACTTC. Its protein is CASSWQGADEQYF.

In DNA, the CDR3 is TGCGCCAGCAGGCTCGACAGGGGAACCTACGAGCAGTACTTC. Amino acids: CASRLDRGTYEQYF. The chain has TRBV5-1 and TRBJ2-7, with 8 bases that match TRBD1. The CDR3 contains 14 residues. Germline V CDR1 and CDR2: SGHRS, YFSETQ. V lost 5 bases, J lost 2 bases, and 6 bases stayed unmatched.

The rearrangement joins TRBV5-1 to TRBJ2-7; D is possibly TRBD1 (6 bases). Germline V gene data show CDR1 as SGHRS and CDR2 as YFSETQ. V was pared by 3 bases and J by 1 base, with 20 bases between. The CDR3 has 17 amino acids. The CDR3 is CASSSWPQQGSSYEQYF. CDR3 DNA sequence: TGCGCCAGCAGCTCGTGGCCCCAACAGGGTTCTTCCTACGAGCAGTACTTC.

The genes are TRBV6-5 and TRBJ2-7, with D perhaps matching TRBD1 (6 bases). Trimming removed 7 bases from V and 5 bases from J, with 9 bases in between. The CDR3 length is 11 residues. In germline, CDR1 is MNHEY, CDR2 SVGAGI. The CDR3 region is CASTSGDEQYF. The CDR3 region has the DNA TGTGCCAGCACCTCAGGGGACGAGCAGTACTTC.

The rearrangement uses TRBV5-1 and TRBJ1-1; 8 bases match TRBD1. V gave up 0 bases and J gave up 6 bases; unmatched junction bases: 4. CDR1 is SGHRS and CDR2 is YFSETQ in the germline V gene. There are 14 residues in the CDR3. This CDR3 is CASSLAGGAAEAFF. Written as DNA, the CDR3 is TGCGCCAGCAGCTTGGCAGGGGGCGCCGCTGAAGCTTTCTTT.

The rearrangement links TRBV7-8 to TRBJ1-2; possibly TRBD1 for D (6 bases). Trimming left V 6 bases short and J 0 bases short, with 14 bases between. CDR3 length equals 15 residues. Germline lookup yields CDR1 SGHVS and CDR2 FQNEAQ. The CDR3 spells CASSLDRITNYGYTF. The DNA for the CDR3 is TGTGCCAGCAGTTTGGACAGAATCACTAACTATGGCTACACCTTC.

The chain combines TRBV5-6 with TRBJ2-2; possibly TRBD1 for D (5 bases). The germline CDR1 and CDR2 sequences are SGHDT and YYEEEE. Trimming removed 2 bases from V and 4 bases from J, with 9 bases in between. The CDR3 consists of 14 residues. CDR3 DNA: TGTGCCAGCAGCTTCGGGCAGGGCACCGGGGAGCTGTTTTTT. It is translated as CASSFGQGTGELFF.

This chain links TRBV5-1 with TRBJ2-5; 9 nucleotides line up with TRBD1. V was clipped by 2 bases and J by 4 bases; unmatched bases: 6. The CDR3 covers 15 residues. Per the germline V gene, CDR1 is SGHRS and CDR2 is YFSETQ. CDR3 nucleotide sequence: TGCGCCAGCAGCTTAAGGGGACAGGGTAGAGAGACCCAGTACTTC. Translation: CASSLRGQGRETQYF. Full variable domain (rest looked up from reference TRBV5-1 and TRBJ2-5): KAGVTQTPRYLIKTRGQQVTLSCSPISGHRSVSWYQQTPGQGLQFLFEYFSETQRNKGNFPGRFSGRQFSNSRSEMNVSTLELGDSALYLCASSLRGQGRETQYFGPGTRLLVL.